This entry features one T cell receptor (beta chain) sequence. Participants' own reports of clinical history determined their cohort assignment. This entry is derived from a study of blood T cell repertoires in COVID-19. Background on the study: The United States, Italy and Spain provided the acute and convalescent COVID-19 samples. Sources were T cells, B-cell-depleted T cells, or PBMCs; the material itself was cDNA or gDNA.

The protocol was immunoSEQ multiplex PCR, while the TCRdb copy is restricted to in-frame clones and leaves out a portion. Of 100,000 to 150,000 clones listed, under 90% are singletons. Losses at the gene ends were 6 bases for V and 3 bases for J; bases not matched to a gene: 8. Germline V CDR1 and CDR2: SNHLY, FYNNEI. The CDR3 length is 15 residues. Sequences were obtained from PBMCs or T cells enriched from blood (not recorded which). The receptor was isolated from a man in his forties with acute COVID-19. The chain combines TRBV2 with TRBJ1-2, with 9 bases that match TRBD1. The CDR3 DNA is TGTGCCAGCAGCGGGCAGGGACAGGGAGACTATGGCTACACCTTC. It translates to CASSGQGQGDYGYTF.